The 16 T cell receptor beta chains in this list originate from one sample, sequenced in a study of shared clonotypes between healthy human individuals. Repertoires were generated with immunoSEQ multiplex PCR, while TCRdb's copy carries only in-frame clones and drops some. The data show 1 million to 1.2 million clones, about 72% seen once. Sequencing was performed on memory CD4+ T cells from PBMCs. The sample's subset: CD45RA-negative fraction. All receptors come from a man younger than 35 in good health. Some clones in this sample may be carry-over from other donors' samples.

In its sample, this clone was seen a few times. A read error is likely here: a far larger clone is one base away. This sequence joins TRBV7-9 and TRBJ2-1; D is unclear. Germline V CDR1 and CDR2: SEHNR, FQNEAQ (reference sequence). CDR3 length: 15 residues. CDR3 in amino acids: CASILVPEAYNEQFF. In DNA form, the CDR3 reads TGTGCCAGCATCTTAGTTCCAGAGGCCTACAATGAGCAGTTCTTC. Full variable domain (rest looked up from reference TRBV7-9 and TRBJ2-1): DTGVSQNPRHKITKRGQNVTFRCDPISEHNRLYWYRQTLGQGPEFLTYFQNEAQLEKSRLLSDRFSAERPKGSFSTLEIQRTEQGDSAMYLCASILVPEAYNEQFFGPGTRLTVL.

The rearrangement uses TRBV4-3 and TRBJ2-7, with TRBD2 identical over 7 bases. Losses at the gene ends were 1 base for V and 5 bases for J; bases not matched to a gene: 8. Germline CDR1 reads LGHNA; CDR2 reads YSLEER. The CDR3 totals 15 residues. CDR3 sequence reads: CASSQVRQGGHEQYF. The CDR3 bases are TGCGCCAGCAGCCAAGTTAGGCAGGGAGGGCACGAGCAGTACTTC.

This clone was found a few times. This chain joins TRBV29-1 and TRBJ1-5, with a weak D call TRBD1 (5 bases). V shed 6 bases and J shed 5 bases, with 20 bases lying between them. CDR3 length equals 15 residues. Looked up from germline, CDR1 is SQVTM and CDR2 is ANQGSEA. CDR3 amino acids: CSVEFWEGEYQPQHF. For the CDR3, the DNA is TGCAGCGTGGAGTTTTGGGAAGGGGAGTATCAGCCCCAGCATTTT.

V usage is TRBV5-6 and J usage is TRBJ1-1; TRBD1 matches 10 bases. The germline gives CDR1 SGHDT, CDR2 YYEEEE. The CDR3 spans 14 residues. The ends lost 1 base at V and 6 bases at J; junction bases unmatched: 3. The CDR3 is CASSLYGTGAEAFF. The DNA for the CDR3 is TGTGCCAGCAGCTTGTACGGGACAGGGGCTGAAGCTTTCTTT. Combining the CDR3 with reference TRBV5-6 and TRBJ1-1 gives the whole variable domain DAGVTQSPTHLIKTRGQQVTLRCSPKSGHDTVSWYQQALGQGPQFIFQYYEEEERQRGNFPDRFSGHQFPNYSSELNVNALLLGDSALYLCASSLYGTGAEAFFGQGTRLTVV.

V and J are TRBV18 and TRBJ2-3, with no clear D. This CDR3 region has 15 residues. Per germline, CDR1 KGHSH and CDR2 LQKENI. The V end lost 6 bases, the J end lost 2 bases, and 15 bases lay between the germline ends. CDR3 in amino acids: CASSPSFPTTDTQYF. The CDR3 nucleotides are TGTGCCAGCTCTCCTAGTTTTCCCACCACAGATACGCAGTATTTT.

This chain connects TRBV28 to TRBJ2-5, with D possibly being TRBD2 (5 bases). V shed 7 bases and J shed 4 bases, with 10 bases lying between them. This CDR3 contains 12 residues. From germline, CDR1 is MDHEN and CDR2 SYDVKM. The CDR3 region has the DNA TGTGCCAGCATCGGGGTATCAGAGACCCAGTACTTC. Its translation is CASIGVSETQYF.

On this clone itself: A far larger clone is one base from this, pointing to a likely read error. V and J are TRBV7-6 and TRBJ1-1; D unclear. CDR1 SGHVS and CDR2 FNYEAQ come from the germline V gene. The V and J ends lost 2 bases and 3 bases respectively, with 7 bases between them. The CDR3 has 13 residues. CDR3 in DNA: TGTGCCAGCAGCTTAACACGGGACACTGAAGCTTTCTTT. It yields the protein CASSLTRDTEAFF.

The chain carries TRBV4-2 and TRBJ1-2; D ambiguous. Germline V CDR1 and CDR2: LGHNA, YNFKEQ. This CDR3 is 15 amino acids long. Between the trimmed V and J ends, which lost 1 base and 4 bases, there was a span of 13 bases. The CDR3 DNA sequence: TGTGCCAGCAGCCAAGTGCGGGCCTTATCCTATGGCTACACCTTC. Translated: CASSQVRALSYGYTF.

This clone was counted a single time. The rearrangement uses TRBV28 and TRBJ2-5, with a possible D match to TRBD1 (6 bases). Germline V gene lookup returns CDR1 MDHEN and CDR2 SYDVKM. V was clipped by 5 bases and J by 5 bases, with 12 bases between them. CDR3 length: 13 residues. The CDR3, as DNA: TGTGCCAGCAGTGGGGGCGGGTTGGAGACCCAGTACTTC. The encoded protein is CASSGGGLETQYF.

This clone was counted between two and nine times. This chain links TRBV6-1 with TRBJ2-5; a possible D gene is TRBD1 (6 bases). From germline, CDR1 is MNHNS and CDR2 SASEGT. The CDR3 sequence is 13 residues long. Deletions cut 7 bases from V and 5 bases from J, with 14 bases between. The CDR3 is CASKEGGFETQYF. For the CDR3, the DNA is TGTGCCAGCAAGGAAGGGGGTTTCGAGACCCAGTACTTC.

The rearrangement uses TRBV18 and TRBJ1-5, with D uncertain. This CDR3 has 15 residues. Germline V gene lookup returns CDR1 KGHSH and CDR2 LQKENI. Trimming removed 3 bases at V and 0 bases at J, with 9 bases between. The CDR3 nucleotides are TGTGCCAGCTCACCCATGGGTCTTAGCAATCAGCCCCAGCATTTT. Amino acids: CASSPMGLSNQPQHF.

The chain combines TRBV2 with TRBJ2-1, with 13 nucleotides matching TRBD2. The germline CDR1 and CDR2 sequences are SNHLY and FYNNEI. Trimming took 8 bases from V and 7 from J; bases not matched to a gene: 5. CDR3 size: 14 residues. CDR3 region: CASDTSGRGNEQFF. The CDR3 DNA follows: TGTGCCAGCGATACTAGCGGGAGGGGTAATGAGCAGTTCTTC. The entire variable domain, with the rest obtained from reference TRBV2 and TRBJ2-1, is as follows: EPEVTQTPSHQVTQMGQEVILRCVPISNHLYFYWYRQILGQKVEFLVSFYNNEISEKSEIFDDQFSVERPDGSNFTLKIRSTKLEDSAMYFCASDTSGRGNEQFFGPGTRLTVL.

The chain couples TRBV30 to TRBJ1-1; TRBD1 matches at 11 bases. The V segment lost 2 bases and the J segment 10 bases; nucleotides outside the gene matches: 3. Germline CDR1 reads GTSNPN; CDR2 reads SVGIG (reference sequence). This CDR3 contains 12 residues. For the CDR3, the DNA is TGTGCCTGGAGTCAGGGACAGGGGGGAGCTTTCTTT. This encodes CAWSQGQGGAFF.

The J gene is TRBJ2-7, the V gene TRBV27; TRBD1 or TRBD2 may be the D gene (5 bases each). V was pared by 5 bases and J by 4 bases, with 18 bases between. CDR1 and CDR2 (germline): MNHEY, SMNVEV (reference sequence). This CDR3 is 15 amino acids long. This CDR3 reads CASSPPGSKGYEQYF. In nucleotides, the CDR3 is TGTGCCAGCAGTCCTCCAGGGAGTAAGGGTTACGAGCAGTACTTC.

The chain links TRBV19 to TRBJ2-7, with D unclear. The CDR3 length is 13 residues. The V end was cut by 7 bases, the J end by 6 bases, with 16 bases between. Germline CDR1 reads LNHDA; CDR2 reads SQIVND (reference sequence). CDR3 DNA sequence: TGTGCCAGTACCTCTCCTGGAGACCTCGAGCAGTACTTC. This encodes CASTSPGDLEQYF. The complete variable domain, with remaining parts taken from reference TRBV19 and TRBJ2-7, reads DGGITQSPKYLFRKEGQNVTLSCEQNLNHDAMYWYRQDPGQGLRLIYYSQIVNDFQKGDIAEGYSVSREKKESFPLTVTSAQKNPTAFYLCASTSPGDLEQYFGPGTRLTVT.

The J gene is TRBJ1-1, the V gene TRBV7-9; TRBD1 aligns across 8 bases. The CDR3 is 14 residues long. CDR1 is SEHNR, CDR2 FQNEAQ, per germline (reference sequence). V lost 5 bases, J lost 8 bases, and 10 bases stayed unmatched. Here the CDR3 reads CASSIDRGYREAFF. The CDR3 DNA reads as TGTGCCAGCAGCATAGACAGGGGTTACAGAGAAGCTTTCTTT.